In this sample, the clone carrying this TCR beta chain turned up a few times. The source of the sample is a study of T-cell reconstitution after alpha-beta-depleted transplantation in children. CDR1 SGHVS and CDR2 FNYEAQ come from the germline V gene. This CDR3 contains 15 residues. V was cut by 0 bases and J by 2 bases, with 11 bases left in between. It was with unique molecular identifiers that the TCRbeta library was prepared. TCRdb called the PCR reads again in MiXCR, with one record for every CDR3 protein. The sample shows about 250,000 distinct CDR3 sequences, more than 20% of them seen only once.

Source: PBMCs, mostly from graft donor cells, taken 360 days after TCRalphabeta/CD19-depleted stem cell transplant. This clonotype was sampled from a female patient between 2 and 15 years old who had a stem cell transplant for congenital amegakaryocytic thrombocytopenia, so the T cells may come from the graft donor. The gene calls are TRBV7-6 and TRBJ2-7; D may be TRBD1 (6 bases). Here the CDR3 reads CASSLAAGVAYEQYF. CDR3 in DNA: TGTGCCAGCAGCTTAGCCGCAGGGGTTGCCTACGAGCAGTACTTC.